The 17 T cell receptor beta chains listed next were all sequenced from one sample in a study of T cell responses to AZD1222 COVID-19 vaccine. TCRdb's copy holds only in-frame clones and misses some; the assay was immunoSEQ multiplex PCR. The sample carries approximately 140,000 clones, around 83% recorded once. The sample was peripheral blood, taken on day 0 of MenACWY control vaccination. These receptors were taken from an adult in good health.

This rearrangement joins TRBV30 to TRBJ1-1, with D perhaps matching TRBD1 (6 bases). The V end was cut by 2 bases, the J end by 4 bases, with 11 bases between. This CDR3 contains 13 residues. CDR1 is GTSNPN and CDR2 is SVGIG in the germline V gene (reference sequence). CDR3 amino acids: CAWSRSRGTEAFF. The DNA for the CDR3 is TGTGCCTGGAGTAGATCCAGGGGCACTGAAGCTTTCTTT.

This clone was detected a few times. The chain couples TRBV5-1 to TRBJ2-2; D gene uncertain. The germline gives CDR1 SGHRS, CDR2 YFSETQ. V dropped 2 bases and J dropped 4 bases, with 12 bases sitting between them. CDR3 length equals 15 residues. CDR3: CASSLRAGSTGELFF. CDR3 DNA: TGCGCCAGCAGCTTAAGGGCTGGGTCCACCGGGGAGCTGTTTTTT.

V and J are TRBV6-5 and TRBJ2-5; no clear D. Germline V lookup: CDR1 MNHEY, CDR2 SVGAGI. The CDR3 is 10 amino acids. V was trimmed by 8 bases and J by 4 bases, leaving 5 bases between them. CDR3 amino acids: CASWGETQYF. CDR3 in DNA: TGTGCCAGCTGGGGAGAGACCCAGTACTTC.

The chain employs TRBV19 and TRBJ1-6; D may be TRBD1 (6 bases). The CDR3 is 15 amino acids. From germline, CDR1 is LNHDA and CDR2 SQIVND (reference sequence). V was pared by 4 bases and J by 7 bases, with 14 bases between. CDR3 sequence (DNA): TGTGCCAGTAGTACTACAGGGAGGTCGAATTCACCCCTCCACTTT. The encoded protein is CASSTTGRSNSPLHF.

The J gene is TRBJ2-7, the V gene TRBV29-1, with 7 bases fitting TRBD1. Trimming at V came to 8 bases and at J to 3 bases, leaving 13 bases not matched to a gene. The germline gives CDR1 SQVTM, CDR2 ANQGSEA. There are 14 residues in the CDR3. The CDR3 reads CSHESGTVHYEQYV. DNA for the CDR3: TGCAGCCACGAATCCGGGACAGTCCACTACGAGCAGTACGTC.

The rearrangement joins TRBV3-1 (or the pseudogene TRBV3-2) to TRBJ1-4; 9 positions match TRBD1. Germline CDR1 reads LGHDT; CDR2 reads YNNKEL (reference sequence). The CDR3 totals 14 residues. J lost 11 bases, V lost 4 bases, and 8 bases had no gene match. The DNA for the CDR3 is TGTGCCAGCAGCCCAACAGGACAGGGGCCCAAACTGTTTTTT. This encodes CASSPTGQGPKLFF.

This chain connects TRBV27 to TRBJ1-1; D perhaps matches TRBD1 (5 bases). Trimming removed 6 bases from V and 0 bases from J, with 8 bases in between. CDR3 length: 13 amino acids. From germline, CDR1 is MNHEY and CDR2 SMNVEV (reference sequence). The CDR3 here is CASREGLNTEAFF. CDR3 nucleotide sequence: TGTGCCAGCAGGGAGGGGCTGAACACTGAAGCTTTCTTT.

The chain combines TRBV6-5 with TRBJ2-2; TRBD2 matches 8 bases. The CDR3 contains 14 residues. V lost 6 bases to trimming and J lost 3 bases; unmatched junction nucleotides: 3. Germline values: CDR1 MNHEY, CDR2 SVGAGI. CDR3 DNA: TGTGCCAGCAGAACGGGGGGGGACACCGGGGAGCTGTTTTTT. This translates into CASRTGGDTGELFF.

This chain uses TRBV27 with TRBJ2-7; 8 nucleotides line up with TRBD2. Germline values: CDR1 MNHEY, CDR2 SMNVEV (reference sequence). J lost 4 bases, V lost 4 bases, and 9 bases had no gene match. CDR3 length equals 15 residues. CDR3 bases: TGTGCCAGCAGTTCAGGACTAGCTTCTTCTTACGAGCAGTACTTC. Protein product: CASSSGLASSYEQYF.

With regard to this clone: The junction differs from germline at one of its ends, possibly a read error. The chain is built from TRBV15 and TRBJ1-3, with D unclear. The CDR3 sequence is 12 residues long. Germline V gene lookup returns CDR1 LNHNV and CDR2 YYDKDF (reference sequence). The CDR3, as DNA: TGTGCCACCAGCCGAGAGAAGGGCTCGATATATTTT. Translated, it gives CATSREKGSIYF. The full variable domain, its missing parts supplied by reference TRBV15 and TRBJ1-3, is DAMVIQNPRYQVTQFGKPVTLSCSQTLNHNVMYWYQQKSSQAPKLLFHYYDKDFNNEADTPDNFQSRRPNTSFCFLDIRSPGLGDTAMYLCATSREKGSIYFGEGSWLTVV.

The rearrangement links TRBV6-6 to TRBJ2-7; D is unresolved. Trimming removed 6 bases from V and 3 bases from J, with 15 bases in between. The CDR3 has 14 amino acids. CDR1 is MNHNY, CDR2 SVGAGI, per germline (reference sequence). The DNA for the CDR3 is TGTGCCAGCAGGGAACGTGCTTCTCACTACGAGCAGTACGTC. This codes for CASRERASHYEQYV.

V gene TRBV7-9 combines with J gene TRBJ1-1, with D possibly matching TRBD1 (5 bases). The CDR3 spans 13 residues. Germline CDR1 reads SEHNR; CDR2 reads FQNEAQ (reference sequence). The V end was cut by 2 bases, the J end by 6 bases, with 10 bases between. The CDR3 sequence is CASSLTGEPEAFF. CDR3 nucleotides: TGTGCCAGCAGCTTAACGGGGGAACCTGAAGCTTTCTTT.

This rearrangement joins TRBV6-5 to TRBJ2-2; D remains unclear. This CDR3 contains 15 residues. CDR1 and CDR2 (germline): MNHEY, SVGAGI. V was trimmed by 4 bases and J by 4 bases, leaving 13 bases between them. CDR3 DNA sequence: TGTGCCAGCAGTTGGGTGGTATCGGGCACCGGGGAGCTGTTTTTT. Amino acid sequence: CASSWVVSGTGELFF.

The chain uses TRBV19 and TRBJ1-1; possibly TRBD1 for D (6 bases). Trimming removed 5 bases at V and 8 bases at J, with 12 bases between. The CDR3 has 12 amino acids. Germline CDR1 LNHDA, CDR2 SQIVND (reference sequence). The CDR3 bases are TGTGCCAGTAGTGTCCCGAGGGGGGAAGCTTTCTTT. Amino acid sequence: CASSVPRGEAFF.

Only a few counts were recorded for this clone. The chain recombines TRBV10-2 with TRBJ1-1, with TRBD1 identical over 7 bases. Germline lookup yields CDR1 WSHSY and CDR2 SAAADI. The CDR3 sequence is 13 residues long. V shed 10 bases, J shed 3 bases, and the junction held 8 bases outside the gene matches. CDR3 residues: CAIRQGMDTEAFF. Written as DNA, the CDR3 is TGCGCCATCAGACAGGGCATGGACACTGAAGCTTTCTTT.

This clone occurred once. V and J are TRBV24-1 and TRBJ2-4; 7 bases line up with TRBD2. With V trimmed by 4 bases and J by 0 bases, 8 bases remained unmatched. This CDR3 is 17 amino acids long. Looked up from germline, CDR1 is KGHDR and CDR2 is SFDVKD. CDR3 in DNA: TGTGCCACCAGTGACTCGGGGGAGGGCATAGCCAAAAACATTCAGTACTTC. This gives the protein CATSDSGEGIAKNIQYF.

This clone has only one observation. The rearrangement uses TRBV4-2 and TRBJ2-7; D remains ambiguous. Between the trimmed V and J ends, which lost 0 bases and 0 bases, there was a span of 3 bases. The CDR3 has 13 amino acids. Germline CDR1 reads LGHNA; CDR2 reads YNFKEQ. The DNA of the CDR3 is TGTGCCAGCAGCCAAGAGGGCTCCTACGAGCAGTACTTC. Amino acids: CASSQEGSYEQYF.